Listed here is a single TCR beta chain. These data belong to a study of blood T cell repertoires in COVID-19. Study-level information: Material from acute and convalescent COVID-19 was sourced from the United States, Italy and Spain. PBMCs, B-cell-depleted T cells, or T cells provided the cDNA or gDNA that made up the material.

The assay was immunoSEQ multiplex PCR, and TCRdb's table has in-frame clones only and misses some. The data hold around 200,000 clones, with around 90% observed a single time. Study members were between 18 and 89 years old and lived in approximately 25 US regions. The sequenced sample was PBMCs or T cells enriched from blood (not recorded which). The receptor was isolated from a man aged 18 to 30 with acute COVID-19.

The chain's CDR3 is CASSYQRRQGPTEAFF. In DNA form, the CDR3 reads TGTGCCAGCAGTTACCAACGCCGGCAGGGCCCCACTGAAGCTTTCTTT. The chain is built from TRBV6-5 and TRBJ1-1; the D gene is possibly TRBD1 (5 bases). CDR1 MNHEY and CDR2 SVGAGI come from the germline V gene. CDR3 length: 16 amino acids. Trimming took off 2 bases at V and 4 bases at J, with 17 bases between the two ends.